The 3 T cell receptor beta chains presented below share a single source sample, sequenced in a study of cytomegalovirus exposure and HLA in healthy donors. Researchers ran the PCR with 60 Vbeta and 13 Jbeta primers. Only in-frame clones appear in the TCRdb table, and some are missing; sequencing was by immunoSEQ multiplex PCR. Altogether some 180,000 clones are present, around 80% being singletons, with the ten largest covering 2% to 2.5%. The sequencing sample was made of PBMCs. Receptor source: a woman in her thirties in good health and CMV-seropositive.

The gene calls are TRBV5-4 and TRBJ1-1; D call uncertain. V was cut by 3 bases and J by 4 bases, with 10 bases left in between. Germline loops: CDR1 SGHNT, CDR2 YYREEE (reference sequence). CDR3 length: 13 residues. The CDR3: CASSWPGGTEAFF. The CDR3 coding sequence is TGTGCCAGCAGCTGGCCAGGAGGCACTGAAGCTTTCTTT.

V gene TRBV7-2 combines with J gene TRBJ2-7; 7 bases map to TRBD2. Germline CDR1 SGHTA, CDR2 FQGNSA. After removal of 5 bases from V and 1 base from J, the junction contained 8 bases not matched to a gene. The CDR3 sequence is 15 residues long. CDR3 sequence: CASSPMGGGSYEQYF. The CDR3 bases are TGTGCCAGCAGCCCCATGGGCGGGGGATCCTACGAGCAGTACTTC.

The genes are TRBV21-1 and TRBJ2-5; no DNA check was done on the table's D call, TRBD1. TRBV21-1 corresponds to a pseudogene. The length of the CDR3 is 16 residues. The CDR3 protein is CASSSRRTRPKETQYF. The CDR3 DNA follows: TGTGCCAGCAGCAGTCGCCGGACACGCCCGAAGGAGACCCAGTACTTC.